This TCR beta chain emerged from a study of beta chain features in type 1 diabetes (dated by TCRdb to the late 2010s). Background for the entire study: Mean age, gender distribution, total cell number and subset yield were not different between patients and healthy donors. A total of roughly 110 million sorted cells were examined across all samples, and the number of cells per subset was strongly correlated with RNA yield. In the study, recently diagnosed type 1 diabetes patients and matched healthy donors were compared on the TCRB repertoires of their sorted circulating CD4+ T cell subsets. Whereas all 30 or so donors provided naive and central memory subsets, regulatory and stem cell-like memory subsets were isolated from just 8 patients and about eight healthy donors. Findings and caveats that apply to the study as a whole: HLA sub-analyses involved small numbers of individuals, so any influence of HLA type on TCRB rearrangement remained unresolved. PCR might favor shorter templates, but patient and control samples were amplified and corrected together, so any skew would affect both groups equally. A moderate but significant shortening of TCRB CDR3 length was observed in type 1 diabetes patients in all four CD4+ subsets. Naive, central memory and regulatory TCRB repertoires appeared more similar among patients than among healthy donors. Patients with type 1 diabetes made fewer insertions and deleted more nucleotides at VDJ recombination sites, implying thymic rearrangement abnormalities. Sequencing cDNA rather than genomic DNA could over-represent highly expressing activated cells, although activation and CD3 levels did not differ between groups.

V is shortened by 1 base, J by 5 bases, and the region joining them spans 8 bases. From the cysteine through the phenylalanine, the CDR3 covers 13 amino acids. The sequence is cut down to CDR3 DNA, 39 bases in frame from base 1. CDR1 LNHDA and CDR2 SQIVND were looked up in the germline V gene (reference sequence). The sample holds a few counts of this clone. No cognate antigen has been identified for it. No base qualities exist here, and no much larger clone lies one base off it. A single peripheral blood draw of around 120 mL on average was collected from each donor into heparinised tubes. Using a panel that included CD45RO, CCR7, CD25, CD127, CD95 and CD27, naive, central memory, regulatory and stem cell-like memory CD4+ T cells were sorted on a BD FACSAria II. Purity was above 95% for every sorted population. PBMCs were isolated right away by Lymphoprep density gradient centrifugation and were stained directly, without culture. To minimize batch effects, samples were stained and sorted in pairs, one healthy donor with one patient per experiment.

The High Capacity cDNA Reverse Transcription Kit was used to reverse transcribe all of the isolated RNA, meaning that expressed TCRB transcripts were what got sequenced. Naive, central memory and regulatory T cell samples underwent deep immunoSEQ sequencing, averaging approximately 3.3 million total reads per sample. After sorted cells were lysed in RLT buffer, RNA was extracted with DNase-treated RNeasy Micro or Mini kits, with the choice depending on cell number. Each cell subset was processed separately to prevent cross-contamination, with patient and healthy donor samples processed together. The immunoSEQ multiplex PCR was used to amplify TCRB sequences from cDNA, generating 87-bp fragments that spanned the CDR3 region. The amplicons were sequenced using the Illumina HiSeq platform. As for the authors' bioinformatics: PCR bias was computationally corrected using synthetic template baselines, reads within Hamming distance 2 were collapsed, and singletons that could not be merged were discarded. Reads were aligned against IMGT so that V, D and J genes, CDR3 length and insertions or deletions at six rearrangement sites could be assigned. Within each subset, clonotype counts were normalized to sorted cell number, after which true diversity and Gini coefficients were computed with the tcR R package. Repertoire sharing was quantified using the overlap coefficient calculated on TCRB nucleotide sequences. Out-of-frame TCRB sequences from naive cells were analyzed as a proxy for the pre-selection repertoire. TCRdb limited this immuneACCESS table to in-frame rearrangements with V and J called. A share of clones is missing; checked studies link under half to unresolved V genes, and the rest is unexplained. V and J calls and clone size are those listed in that table; D and trimming were worked out from the DNA. This sample gives 250,000 to 300,000 clones in total; about 24% of them show up just once. The ten largest make up roughly 0.013% of the sample.

The TCR sequence derives from a woman in her thirties with type 1 diabetes. Here the chain combines TRBV19 and TRBJ2-5; no D gene can be assigned with confidence. The sample taken for sequencing was naive CD4+ T cells from blood. The sample's cell subset or site label, decoded: true naive CD4+ T cells. The DNA sequence follows: TGTGCCAGTAGTATAGGCCCACAGGAGACCCAGTACTTC. It is translated as CASSIGPQETQYF.